The 23 T cell receptor beta chains given below trace back to one sample, sequenced in a study of shared clonotypes between healthy human individuals (TCRdb year 2020). Libraries were built with the immunoSEQ multiplex PCR assay. As stored in TCRdb, this immuneACCESS dataset retains in-frame rearrangements with V and J assigned. A fraction of the clones does not appear; measured against another copy, unresolved V genes explain less than half of the discrepancy, and the remainder lacks a known reason. This sample comprises over 2 million clones, 85% to 95% of them detected only once. The top ten constitute 0.3% to 0.45% of the sample. Input material: naive CD4+ T cells from PBMCs. This specimen's cell subset or site label, interpreted: CD45RA+ positively selected. The receptor source for this set is a man younger than 35 in good health. Some clones in this sample may be carry-over from other donors' samples.

Only one count was recorded for this clone. DNA of the CDR3: TGTGCCAGCAGCGTGGCCAGGGGTTGGAGCACCGGGGAGCTGTTTTTT. This sequence encodes CASSVARGWSTGELFF. The rearrangement uses TRBV7-3 and TRBJ2-2; maybe TRBD1 (6 bases). This CDR3 has 16 residues. CDR1 SGHTA and CDR2 FQGTGA come from the germline V gene. V lost 5 bases and J lost 4, with 17 bases in between.

Points on this clone: The identical CDR3 is also encoded by other nucleotide sequences in the sample. The rearrangement links TRBV10-3 to TRBJ1-2; D unclear. The CDR3 is 12 residues long. V lost 0 bases to trimming and J lost 8 bases, with 7 bases between them. From germline, CDR1 is ENHRY and CDR2 SYGVKD. The CDR3 loop is CAISESLGGYTF. As DNA, the CDR3 is TGTGCCATCAGTGAGTCGTTGGGCGGCTACACCTTC.

CDR3 region: CASRQTDYEQYF. The DNA for the CDR3 is TGTGCCAGTAGACAGACCGACTACGAGCAGTACTTC. The rearrangement joins TRBV28 to TRBJ2-7; D possibly corresponds to TRBD1 (5 bases). The CDR3 loop spans 12 amino acids. CDR1 and CDR2 (germline): MDHEN, SYDVKM. V was pared by 9 bases and J by 3 bases, with 12 bases between.

The chain employs TRBV27 and TRBJ1-1; D remains unclear. The CDR3 length is 15 residues. Trimming took off 11 bases at V and 3 bases at J, with 22 bases between the two ends. Germline V lookup: CDR1 MNHEY, CDR2 SMNVEV (reference sequence). The CDR3 region has the DNA TGTGCCCAACTAGGGAGACGGATGGTGGACACTGAAGCTTTCTTT. It yields the protein CAQLGRRMVDTEAFF.

The chain links TRBV7-3 to TRBJ2-1; 9 bases match TRBD2. Trimming removed 2 bases from V and 7 bases from J; junction bases left unmatched: 6. Germline values: CDR1 SGHTA, CDR2 FQGTGA. The CDR3 runs 15 residues. CDR3 region: CASSLGGRALNEQFF. In DNA, the CDR3 is TGTGCCAGCAGCTTAGGCGGGAGGGCCCTAAATGAGCAGTTCTTC.

This rearrangement joins TRBV18 to TRBJ2-6; D not certain. The CDR3 is 14 residues long. The germline gives CDR1 KGHSH, CDR2 LQKENI. V dropped 3 bases and J dropped 3 bases, with 6 bases sitting between them. Here the CDR3 DNA reads TGTGCCAGCTCACCTCAAGGTGGGGCCAACGTCCTGACTTTC. Amino acid sequence: CASSPQGGANVLTF.

V is TRBV28 and J is TRBJ1-2; TRBD1 agrees at 11 bases. Trimming cost V 10 bases and J 2 bases; bases outside gene matches: 15. The CDR3 is made up of 17 amino acids. In germline, CDR1 is MDHEN, CDR2 SYDVKM. The CDR3 DNA is TGTGCCACCGCAGCATCCGACGGACAGGGGGCCAACTATGGCTACACCTTC. As protein: CATAASDGQGANYGYTF.

J is TRBJ2-7 and V is TRBV7-9; 10 bases fit TRBD2. J lost 3 bases, V lost 6 bases, and 5 bases had no gene match. The CDR3 totals 14 residues. Germline CDR1 SEHNR, CDR2 FQNEAQ (reference sequence). The CDR3 region is CASRASGSVYEQYF. CDR3 coding DNA: TGTGCCAGCAGGGCTAGCGGGAGCGTCTACGAGCAGTACTTC.

This sequence joins TRBV7-3 and TRBJ1-1; tentative D call: TRBD1 (5 bases). CDR3 length equals 15 residues. The V end lost 2 bases, the J end lost 0 bases, and 10 bases lay between the germline ends. In germline, CDR1 is SGHTA, CDR2 FQGTGA. The CDR3 DNA reads TGTGCCAGCAGCTTAGGTGGGGGGATGAACACTGAAGCTTTCTTT. Translation: CASSLGGGMNTEAFF. The variable domain in full, with the rest retrieved from reference TRBV7-3 and TRBJ1-1, is GAGVSQTPSNKVTEKGKYVELRCDPISGHTALYWYRQSLGQGPEFLIYFQGTGAADDSGLPNDRFFAVRPEGSVSTLKIQRTERGDSAVYLCASSLGGGMNTEAFFGQGTRLTVV.

CDR3 bases: TGTGCCATCAGTGGAGGACTAGCGCCAGATACGCAGTATTTT. This codes for CAISGGLAPDTQYF. V is TRBV10-3 and J is TRBJ2-3; 9 bases map to TRBD2. The germline V gene encodes CDR1 ENHRY and CDR2 SYGVKD. The CDR3 runs 14 residues. The V gene end was trimmed by 4 bases and the J gene end by 4 bases; junction bases not matched to a gene: 3.

This chain uses TRBV7-6 with TRBJ2-2; 12 bases line up with TRBD2. In germline, CDR1 is SGHVS, CDR2 FNYEAQ. The CDR3 is 19 amino acids. V lost 1 base, J lost 1 base, and 7 bases stayed unmatched. Here the CDR3 reads CASSLGVTSGRGNTGELFF. Written as DNA, the CDR3 is TGTGCCAGCAGCTTAGGAGTGACTAGCGGGAGAGGGAACACCGGGGAGCTGTTTTTT.

The gene calls are TRBV28 and TRBJ1-4; 7 bases fit TRBD1. The CDR3 runs to 15 residues. In germline, CDR1 is MDHEN, CDR2 SYDVKM. The trim removed 8 bases at V and 7 bases at J, leaving 13 bases unmatched. The CDR3 nucleotides read TGTGCCAGCTCCACGGGGACTCAGGGGGGTGAAAAACTGTTTTTT. It encodes CASSTGTQGGEKLFF.

V gene TRBV9 combines with J gene TRBJ2-3, with TRBD2 matching 10 bases. From germline, CDR1 is SGDLS and CDR2 YYNGEE. J gave up 7 bases and V 0 bases, and 2 bases lay outside the gene matches. This CDR3 contains 14 residues. CDR3 nucleotide sequence: TGTGCCAGCAGCGTAGCTAGCGGGAGATATACGCAGTATTTT. Its translation: CASSVASGRYTQYF.

The chain couples TRBV25-1 to TRBJ2-7, with 7 bases that match TRBD2. The V gene end was trimmed by 3 bases and the J gene end by 2 bases; junction bases not matched to a gene: 10. Germline CDR1 reads MGHDK; CDR2 reads SYGVNS. The CDR3 length is 16 residues. The CDR3: CASSEAFSSGTYEQYF. CDR3 sequence (DNA): TGTGCCAGCAGTGAGGCCTTTTCTAGCGGAACCTACGAGCAGTACTTC.

The genes are TRBV7-2 and TRBJ1-1, with unresolved D. V was cut by 2 bases and J by 2 bases, with 9 bases left in between. The length of the CDR3 is 14 residues. CDR1 and CDR2 from the germline V gene are SGHTA and FQGNSA. In DNA, the CDR3 is TGTGCCAGCAGCTTATTCGGAACCAACACTGAAGCTTTCTTT. It yields the protein CASSLFGTNTEAFF.

The rearrangement links TRBV6-5 to TRBJ2-7; TRBD2 agrees at 7 bases. Germline V gives CDR1 MNHEY, CDR2 SVGAGI. Trimming cost V 5 bases and J 0 bases; bases outside gene matches: 7. The CDR3 totals 15 residues. This CDR3 reads CASSPLGGSSYEQYF. The CDR3 DNA sequence: TGTGCCAGCAGTCCCCTCGGGGGGAGCTCCTACGAGCAGTACTTC.

This chain uses TRBV18 with TRBJ1-2; 7 bases line up with TRBD1. The V gene's germline CDR1 is KGHSH and CDR2 LQKENI. This CDR3 comprises 15 residues. Losses at the gene ends were 3 bases for V and 6 bases for J; bases not matched to a gene: 10. The CDR3: CASSPGPDRANGYTF. CDR3 in DNA: TGTGCCAGCTCACCGGGACCCGACAGGGCCAATGGCTACACCTTC.

This clone was counted between two and nine times. The chain is built from TRBV10-3 and TRBJ1-5; D unclear. The CDR3 consists of 13 residues. The ends were cut back, 8 bases at V and 0 bases at J, with 8 bases in the middle. Germline V gene lookup returns CDR1 ENHRY and CDR2 SYGVKD. CDR3 in amino acids: CAIGTDSNQPQHF. CDR3 coding DNA: TGTGCCATCGGAACCGATAGCAATCAGCCCCAGCATTTT.

This clone has a single count. This chain uses TRBV5-6 with TRBJ1-1, with D possibly being TRBD1 (5 bases). The germline gives CDR1 SGHDT, CDR2 YYEEEE. Deletions cut 2 bases from V and 0 bases from J, with 11 bases between. The CDR3 has 15 amino acids. The CDR3 sequence: CASSLGTGMNTEAFF. The DNA of the CDR3 is TGTGCCAGCAGCTTAGGGACGGGGATGAACACTGAAGCTTTCTTT.

This clone was found once. This rearrangement joins TRBV6-6 to TRBJ1-1; D is unclear. This CDR3 contains 13 residues. Trimming took 5 bases from V and 4 from J, leaving 11 bases between them. CDR1 and CDR2 from the germline V gene are MNHNY and SVGAGI (reference sequence). CDR3 sequence: CASSASLGTEAFF. CDR3 nucleotides: TGTGCCAGCAGTGCTTCCCTCGGCACTGAAGCTTTCTTT.

The rearrangement uses TRBV29-1 and TRBJ2-2; 8 nucleotides line up with TRBD2. Germline CDR1 is SQVTM and CDR2 is ANQGSEA. V lost 5 bases, J lost 0 bases, and 5 bases stayed unmatched. The CDR3 totals 15 residues. This chain's CDR3 is CSVPGGVPNTGELFF. The CDR3 nucleotides read TGCAGCGTTCCCGGGGGGGTGCCGAACACCGGGGAGCTGTTTTTT.

This sequence joins TRBV25-1 and TRBJ2-3; 12 bases map to TRBD2. There are 17 residues in the CDR3. Trimming at V came to 4 bases and at J to 0 bases, leaving 5 bases not matched to a gene. The germline CDR1 and CDR2 sequences are MGHDK and SYGVNS. The CDR3 region has the DNA TGTGCCAGCAGTGTACGGACTAGCGGGATTAGCACAGATACGCAGTATTTT. Translating gives CASSVRTSGISTDTQYF.

The V and J genes are TRBV5-1 and TRBJ2-1; 7 nucleotides agree with TRBD1. The CDR3 length is 14 residues. Germline V CDR1 and CDR2: SGHRS, YFSETQ. The trim removed 3 bases at V and 1 base at J, leaving 1 base unmatched. This CDR3 is CASSWGQSYNEQFF. CDR3 in DNA: TGCGCCAGCAGCTGGGGACAGTCCTACAATGAGCAGTTCTTC.